These T cell receptor beta chains were read from a single sample in a study of cytomegalovirus exposure and HLA in healthy donors. Only in-frame clones appear in the TCRdb table, and some are missing; sequencing was by immunoSEQ multiplex PCR. The data hold fewer than 95,000 clones, with around 72% observed a single time. Sample: PBMCs. All receptors derive from a middle-aged woman in good health and CMV-seropositive. Both conserved end residues are part of each CDR3. A D gene is named only where the DNA matches it firmly. Some rows have no size entry. The others give once, few or many, or a class for an expanded clone.

d_gene,j_gene,v_gene,abundance,CDR3aa,CDR3nt
.,TRBJ1-1,TRBV5-4,.,CASSLAPVINTEAFF,TGTGCCAGCAGCTTGGCTCCGGTGATTAACACTGAAGCTTTCTTT
.,TRBJ2-3,TRBV5-1,few,CASSSGSTDTQYF,TGCGCCAGCAGCTCCGGGTCCACAGATACGCAGTATTTT
.,TRBJ1-5,TRBV19,.,CASRDTRSTSNQPQHF,TGTGCCAGTAGAGACACAAGGTCAACTAGCAATCAGCCCCAGCATTTT
TRBD2,TRBJ2-5,TRBV5-1,.,CASSLLGGGGRGETQYF,TGCGCCAGCAGCCTATTAGGTGGCGGGGGGAGAGGAGAGACCCAGTACTTC
.,TRBJ2-2,TRBV6-1,.,CASRGAGGELFF,TGTGCCAGCAGGGGGGCCGGCGGGGAGCTGTTTTTT
TRBD2,TRBJ2-1,TRBV27,.,CASKGTSEYNEQFF,TGTGCCAGCAAAGGGACTAGCGAGTACAATGAGCAGTTCTTC
.,TRBJ2-5,TRBV29-1,.,CSVEDRRVETQYF,TGCAGCGTTGAAGATCGGCGGGTAGAGACCCAGTACTTC
.,TRBJ2-2,TRBV18,.,CASSPPARGTGELFF,TGTGCCAGCTCACCACCGGCCAGGGGAACCGGGGAGCTGTTTTTT
.,TRBJ2-5,TRBV5-1,.,CASSLRRETQYF,TGCGCCAGCAGCTTGCGTCGAGAGACCCAGTACTTC
TRBD1,TRBJ1-3,TRBV6-6,.,CASSYGQARNTIYF,TGTGCCAGCAGTTATGGACAGGCGAGAAACACCATATATTTT
TRBD1,TRBJ2-7,TRBV18,.,CASSPSRDRLYEQYF,TGTGCCAGCTCACCCTCACGGGACAGACTCTACGAGCAGTACTTC
.,TRBJ2-1,TRBV7-2,.,CASSSLQGFQDNEQFF,TGTGCCAGCAGCTCGCTCCAGGGGTTTCAGGACAATGAGCAGTTCTTC
TRBD1,TRBJ2-7,TRBV27,once,CASTKDRGGEQYF,TGTGCCAGCACTAAGGACAGGGGAGGGGAGCAGTACTTC
TRBD2,TRBJ2-7,TRBV5-1,.,CASSLGASGGPYEQYF,TGCGCCAGCAGCTTGGGAGCTAGCGGGGGCCCCTACGAGCAGTACTTC